This passage covers 30 T cell receptor beta chains from one sample sequenced in a study of T-cell memory formation after mild COVID-19. TCRdb re-analysed the 5' RACE reads in MiXCR, keeping a single row per CDR3 protein. Among roughly 350,000 distinct CDR3 sequences, 21% were seen once, and the ten largest hold around an eighth. The sample consisted of PBMCs or a T cell subset sorted from them (not recorded which). Receptors originate from an adult woman who had mild COVID-19 (a few samples of this study predate the infection). Cell type and time point are not known.

The chain joins TRBV7-6 to TRBJ1-5, with 7 bases identical to TRBD1. There are 15 residues in the CDR3. J gave up 6 bases and V 2 bases, and 7 bases lay outside the gene matches. Germline V gives CDR1 SGHVS, CDR2 FNYEAQ. The CDR3, as DNA: TGTGCCAGCAGCTTACTGCCAGGGGGTAGTCAGCCCCAGCATTTT. Its translation: CASSLLPGGSQPQHF.

This rearrangement joins TRBV5-1 to TRBJ2-2, with TRBD1 as a possible D gene (5 bases). V was pared by 3 bases and J by 3 bases, with 12 bases between. The CDR3 is 15 amino acids. Germline CDR1 and CDR2: SGHRS and YFSETQ. In nucleotides, the CDR3 is TGCGCCAGCAGCTCAGGGAAGTTTTACACCGGGGAGCTGTTTTTT. Amino acid sequence: CASSSGKFYTGELFF. The full variable domain, rest sourced from reference TRBV5-1 and TRBJ2-2, is KAGVTQTPRYLIKTRGQQVTLSCSPISGHRSVSWYQQTPGQGLQFLFEYFSETQRNKGNFPGRFSGRQFSNSRSEMNVSTLELGDSALYLCASSSGKFYTGELFFGEGSRLTVL.

The chain links TRBV20-1 to TRBJ1-2, with D perhaps TRBD1 (5 bases). The CDR3 is 14 amino acids. V was shortened by 6 bases and J by 5 bases, with 19 bases between the two germline ends. Germline values: CDR1 DFQATT, CDR2 SNEGSKA (reference sequence). The CDR3 loop is CSANGGSVPYGYTF. The CDR3 DNA follows: TGCAGTGCCAACGGGGGGTCAGTCCCTTATGGCTACACCTTC.

There are a few counts of this clonotype. This chain connects TRBV4-1 to TRBJ1-4; 7 bases align to TRBD1. J lost 7 bases, V lost 4 bases, and 12 bases had no gene match. The CDR3 covers 16 residues. Per the germline V gene, CDR1 is MGHRA and CDR2 is YSYEKL. The CDR3 nucleotides read TGCGCCAGCAGCCCAAAAGGGAGGGGGCGCGGTGAAAAACTGTTTTTT. This translates into CASSPKGRGRGEKLFF.

This clonotype was seen repeatedly, ten times or more. The gene calls are TRBV27 and TRBJ1-6; no firm D call. The CDR3 totals 15 residues. Germline V gene lookup returns CDR1 MNHEY and CDR2 SMNVEV (reference sequence). Trimming left V 6 bases short and J 5 bases short, with 14 bases between. CDR3 sequence: CASSPSAPNNSPLHF. The CDR3 nucleotides are TGTGCCAGCAGCCCTTCCGCCCCAAATAATTCACCCCTCCACTTT.

This sequence joins TRBV15 and TRBJ2-3; possible D gene TRBD1, 5 bases. V lost 0 bases and J 7 bases, leaving 8 bases between the germline ends. This CDR3 has 13 residues. Per the germline V gene, CDR1 is LNHNV and CDR2 is YYDKDF (reference sequence). The CDR3 DNA reads as TGTGCCACCAGCAGAGACAGGGTGCATACGCAGTATTTT. Translated, it gives CATSRDRVHTQYF.

The sample holds one count of this clonotype. This sequence joins TRBV11-2 and TRBJ1-1; D is ambiguous. Trimming shortened V by 1 base and J by 5 bases, and 8 bases separated the two germline ends. The germline gives CDR1 SGHAT, CDR2 FQNNGV. This CDR3 is 13 amino acids long. CDR3 nucleotides: TGTGCCAGCAGCTTAGGTGGGAAAACTGAAGCTTTCTTT. Its translation is CASSLGGKTEAFF.

Only a few counts were recorded for this clonotype. The chain employs TRBV7-8 and TRBJ2-1, with 14 bases identical to TRBD2. Germline trimming cut 5 bases from V and 8 bases from J; bases unmatched to any gene: 8. Germline CDR1 and CDR2: SGHVS and FQNEAQ. This CDR3 has 16 residues. CDR3 sequence reads: CASSRLAGGPGDEQFF. CDR3 DNA: TGTGCCAGCAGCCGACTAGCGGGAGGGCCAGGCGATGAGCAGTTCTTC.

V and J are TRBV18 and TRBJ1-1, with 7 bases aligning to TRBD1. The CDR3 is made up of 15 amino acids. The ends lost 3 bases at V and 4 bases at J; junction bases unmatched: 8. The V gene's germline CDR1 is KGHSH and CDR2 LQKENI. This CDR3 is CASSPAAGGRTEAFF. The CDR3 DNA sequence: TGTGCCAGCTCACCCGCGGCAGGGGGACGCACTGAAGCTTTCTTT.

This clonotype has just a few counts. The V call is TRBV7-9, the J call TRBJ2-5; 7 bases fit TRBD2. Germline loops: CDR1 SEHNR, CDR2 FQNEAQ (reference sequence). The CDR3 is made up of 13 amino acids. J gave up 5 bases and V 8 bases, and 8 bases lay outside the gene matches. CDR3 coding DNA: TGTGCCAGCGGCCGTTGGGGGGGGGAGACCCAGTACTTC. This sequence encodes CASGRWGGETQYF.

This clonotype was detected a few times. The chain has TRBV24-1 and TRBJ2-5; the match to TRBD1 covers 9 bases. The V gene end was trimmed by 0 bases and the J gene end by 5 bases; junction bases not matched to a gene: 6. Germline V lookup: CDR1 KGHDR, CDR2 SFDVKD. This CDR3 is built from 16 residues. CDR3 DNA: TGTGCCACCAGTGATTTGAAGGACAGGGGAAAGGAGACCCAGTACTTC. Translation gives CATSDLKDRGKETQYF.

This clonotype was seen ten or more times. In nucleotides, the CDR3 is TGTGCCTGGAGCGCCGGGACAGGGTCGAACACTGAAGCTTTCTTT. Translating it yields CAWSAGTGSNTEAFF. The chain joins TRBV30 to TRBJ1-1; 9 bases map to TRBD1. Trimming took 3 bases from V and 1 from J; bases not matched to a gene: 6. This CDR3 has 15 amino acids. CDR1 and CDR2 (germline): GTSNPN, SVGIG (reference sequence).

The chain employs TRBV3-1 and TRBJ1-1; D gene unclear. Germline V gene lookup returns CDR1 LGHDT and CDR2 YNNKEL (reference sequence). This CDR3 is 14 amino acids long. Trimming stripped 2 bases from V and 0 bases from J, with 7 bases between. CDR3 nucleotides: TGTGCCAGCAGCCAAATAGGGTTGAACACTGAAGCTTTCTTT. This gives the protein CASSQIGLNTEAFF.

The rearrangement uses TRBV2 and TRBJ2-7, with TRBD2 matching over 9 bases. The length of the CDR3 is 15 residues. CDR1 SNHLY and CDR2 FYNNEI come from the germline V gene. With 1 base clipped from V and 2 bases from J, the junction kept 3 bases outside the gene matches. The CDR3 protein is CASSEEREDTYEQYF. The CDR3 DNA reads TGTGCCAGCAGTGAAGAGCGGGAGGATACCTACGAGCAGTACTTC.

This chain connects TRBV6-1 to TRBJ1-5; no definite D call. Per germline, CDR1 MNHNS and CDR2 SASEGT. The ends were cut back, 3 bases at V and 6 bases at J, with 12 bases in the middle. The CDR3 extends over 14 amino acids. CDR3 sequence (DNA): TGTGCCAGCAGTGATGGGGTCGCTGGTCAGCCCCAGCATTTT. It translates to CASSDGVAGQPQHF.

The gene calls are TRBV5-4 and TRBJ2-2; TRBD2 matches 8 bases. CDR1 is SGHNT and CDR2 is YYREEE in the germline V gene (reference sequence). The ends lost 1 base at V and 1 base at J; junction bases unmatched: 3. This CDR3 is built from 16 residues. In DNA, the CDR3 is TGTGCCAGCAGCTTGTTAAGCGGGAGGAACACCGGGGAGCTGTTTTTT. Its translation: CASSLLSGRNTGELFF.

The rearrangement uses TRBV21-1 and TRBJ1-6. TRBV21-1 counts as a pseudogene. This CDR3 has 13 residues. The CDR3 here is CASSRELNSPLHF. The CDR3 bases are TGTGCCAGCAGCAGAGAATTAAATTCACCCCTCCACTTT.

This clonotype showed up just a few times. The chain joins TRBV5-1 to TRBJ2-7; possible D gene TRBD2, 5 bases. With 3 bases removed from V and 2 bases from J, the gap between germline ends came to 15 bases. The CDR3 consists of 15 residues. Germline V gives CDR1 SGHRS, CDR2 YFSETQ. The DNA of the CDR3 is TGCGCCAGCAGCTACGCCCCCCGGGGAACCTACGAGCAGTACTTC. This codes for CASSYAPRGTYEQYF.

This clonotype was found a few times. The V and J genes are TRBV5-6 and TRBJ2-7; D gene unclear. Between the trimmed V and J ends, which lost 1 base and 1 base, there was a span of 6 bases. The CDR3 is 13 residues long. CDR1 and CDR2 from the germline V gene are SGHDT and YYEEEE. The CDR3 region has the DNA TGTGCCAGCAGCTTGTCAGCGTCCTACGAGCAGTACTTC. Residues: CASSLSASYEQYF.

This clonotype was seen only a few times. The CDR3 sequence is CASSPLGQDNQPQHF. CDR3 bases: TGCGCCAGCAGCCCCCTGGGACAGGACAATCAGCCCCAGCATTTT. The V and J genes are TRBV5-1 and TRBJ1-5; 8 bases match TRBD1. The CDR3 is made up of 15 amino acids. Trimming cost V 4 bases and J 3 bases; bases outside gene matches: 6. Germline CDR1 is SGHRS and CDR2 is YFSETQ.

The chain joins TRBV24-1 to TRBJ2-2; 8 nucleotides agree with TRBD1. V gave up 3 bases and J gave up 0 bases; unmatched junction bases: 5. Germline V gene lookup returns CDR1 KGHDR and CDR2 SFDVKD. CDR3 length: 17 residues. The CDR3: CATSDIDRGANTGELFF. CDR3 nucleotides: TGTGCCACCAGTGATATAGACAGGGGCGCGAACACCGGGGAGCTGTTTTTT.

The chain is built from TRBV5-6 and TRBJ1-1; the D is unclear. Trimming cost V 3 bases and J 1 base, with 10 bases left between them. Germline CDR1 SGHDT, CDR2 YYEEEE. CDR3 length equals 14 residues. The DNA of the CDR3 is TGTGCCAGCAGCTCTTCGGGTAAGAACACTGAAGCTTTCTTT. Translation gives CASSSSGKNTEAFF.

This chain uses TRBV7-3 with TRBJ2-3; unclear D gene. V lost 5 bases and J lost 6, with 12 bases in between. The germline V gene encodes CDR1 SGHTA and CDR2 FQGTGA. This CDR3 has 13 amino acids. The CDR3 DNA reads as TGTGCCAGCAGCGCCCCCGCTGGGGATACGCAGTATTTT. Translation: CASSAPAGDTQYF.

The V call is TRBV5-1, the J call TRBJ1-1; the D is unclear. CDR1 and CDR2 from the germline V gene are SGHRS and YFSETQ. Trimming took 3 bases from V and 10 from J, leaving 10 bases between them. CDR3 length: 11 amino acids. The DNA of the CDR3 is TGCGCCAGCAGCTCCCCCGGCCGAGCTTTCTTT. It is translated as CASSSPGRAFF.

As to this clonotype: The junction departs from the called germline gene at one end, perhaps through a read error. The chain carries TRBV7-9 and TRBJ1-2; TRBD1 matches at 10 bases. The CDR3 covers 16 residues. Looked up from germline, CDR1 is SEHNR and CDR2 is FQNEAQ (reference sequence). The CDR3: CAGSRHRDRGIGGYTF. CDR3 coding DNA: TGTGCCGGCAGCCGACACAGGGACAGGGGAATCGGTGGCTACACCTTC.

This clonotype was recorded a few times. The chain couples TRBV5-1 to TRBJ2-5, with 9 nucleotides matching TRBD1. The CDR3 extends over 17 amino acids. The J segment lost 1 base and the V segment lost 4 bases, leaving 11 bases of the junction unmatched. Germline V CDR1 and CDR2: SGHRS, YFSETQ. The CDR3 sequence: CASSVQGAGTSQETQYF. The DNA of the CDR3 is TGCGCCAGCAGCGTACAGGGGGCGGGCACTAGCCAAGAGACCCAGTACTTC.

The V gene is TRBV7-6, the J gene TRBJ2-2; 10 bases fit TRBD1. CDR3 size: 15 residues. Trimming cost V 11 bases and J 8 bases; bases outside gene matches: 14. The germline gives CDR1 SGHVS, CDR2 FNYEAQ. The CDR3 coding sequence is TGTGCCTCTCGGCGGACAGGGGGATCATCTGGGGAGCTGTTTTTT. It is translated as CASRRTGGSSGELFF.

V gene TRBV7-9 combines with J gene TRBJ2-3; 12 bases are a match to TRBD2. The CDR3 runs to 17 residues. The V gene end was trimmed by 5 bases and the J gene end by 6 bases; junction bases not matched to a gene: 12. Germline values: CDR1 SEHNR, CDR2 FQNEAQ (reference sequence). The CDR3 nucleotides are TGTGCCAGCAGCATCACCCCTCTAGCGGGGGGGTCTGATACGCAGTATTTT. Translation: CASSITPLAGGSDTQYF.

The rearrangement links TRBV4-1 to TRBJ1-1; D possibly corresponds to TRBD1 (6 bases). Trimming cost V 1 base and J 2 bases, with 14 bases left between them. Germline CDR1 reads MGHRA; CDR2 reads YSYEKL. This CDR3 has 16 residues. Written as DNA, the CDR3 is TGCGCCAGCAGCCAAGGCAGGGGAAGGGGTAACACTGAAGCTTTCTTT. This translates into CASSQGRGRGNTEAFF.

This chain links TRBV14 with TRBJ2-5; 7 bases map to TRBD1. The germline CDR1 and CDR2 sequences are SGHDN and FVKESK. The CDR3 has 13 residues. J gave up 5 bases and V 4 bases, and 4 bases lay outside the gene matches. CDR3 sequence reads: CASSLTGLETQYF. CDR3 bases: TGTGCCAGCAGCCTGACAGGGTTGGAGACCCAGTACTTC. The full variable domain, in which reference TRBV14 and TRBJ2-5 provide the parts outside the CDR3, is EAGVTQFPSHSVIEKGQTVTLRCDPISGHDNLYWYRRVMGKEIKFLLHFVKESKQDESGMPNNRFLAERTGGTYSTLKVQPAELEDSGVYFCASSLTGLETQYFGPGTRLLVL.